This is a list of T cell receptor beta chains from one sample in a study of blood T cells in healthy people across ages. TCRdb recomputed calls from the 5' RACE reads with MiXCR, one row per CDR3 protein. The sample consists of almost 800,000 distinct CDR3 sequences, roughly 64% of them appearing once. Sequences were obtained from blood. These TCRs come from a man aged 30-40 years in good health. Both conserved end residues are trimmed from each CDR3.

v_call	j_call	cdr3_aa
TRBV12-3/TRBV12-4	TRBJ1-4	ACSKLQGQREKLF
TRBV18	.	ASSSELAGASEQY
TRBV6-6	TRBJ2-1	ASIAGTSVYNEQF
TRBV9	TRBJ2-7	ASSLRYGSNEQY
TRBV7-2	TRBJ2-7	ASSLDWDGGAPYEQY
TRBV7-9	.	ASSAQESSYNEQY
TRBV20-1	TRBJ2-7	SARHGTSLDEQY
TRBV5-5	TRBJ1-2	ASRRTGPPSGYGYT
TRBV7-8	TRBJ2-4	ASSLVGGAGKNIQY
TRBV6-1	TRBJ2-6	ASCRGDRGLSGANVLT
TRBV2	.	ASSEAGPFEQY
TRBV2	TRBJ2-3	ASAILGTDTQY
TRBV9	TRBJ2-3	ASSVGLAGEDTQY
TRBV15	TRBJ2-1	ATSRAIAGKYEQF
TRBV5-4	TRBJ2-3	ASSSIQTSGSTDTQY
TRBV12-3/TRBV12-4	TRBJ1-5	ASSPGRISNQPQH
TRBV7-2	TRBJ1-1	ASQVLNTEAF
TRBV7-2	TRBJ2-5	ASSLGVGGSGETQY
TRBV20-1	TRBJ2-1	SMTGGRGDSSYNEQF
TRBV25-1	TRBJ1-2	ASSKEGGLYGYT
TRBV7-9	TRBJ2-6	ASSFTGGRSGANVLT
TRBV3-1	TRBJ1-2	ASSQDPRGWYGYT
TRBV2	TRBJ1-2	ASPGVYGYT
TRBV12-3/TRBV12-4	TRBJ2-1	ASSKEGGFYNEQF
TRBV10-2	TRBJ1-2	ASSETQGAGYT
TRBV6-2/TRBV6-3	TRBJ1-1	ASRQGRGMNTEAF
TRBV20-1	TRBJ2-5	SAGSSGRRETQY